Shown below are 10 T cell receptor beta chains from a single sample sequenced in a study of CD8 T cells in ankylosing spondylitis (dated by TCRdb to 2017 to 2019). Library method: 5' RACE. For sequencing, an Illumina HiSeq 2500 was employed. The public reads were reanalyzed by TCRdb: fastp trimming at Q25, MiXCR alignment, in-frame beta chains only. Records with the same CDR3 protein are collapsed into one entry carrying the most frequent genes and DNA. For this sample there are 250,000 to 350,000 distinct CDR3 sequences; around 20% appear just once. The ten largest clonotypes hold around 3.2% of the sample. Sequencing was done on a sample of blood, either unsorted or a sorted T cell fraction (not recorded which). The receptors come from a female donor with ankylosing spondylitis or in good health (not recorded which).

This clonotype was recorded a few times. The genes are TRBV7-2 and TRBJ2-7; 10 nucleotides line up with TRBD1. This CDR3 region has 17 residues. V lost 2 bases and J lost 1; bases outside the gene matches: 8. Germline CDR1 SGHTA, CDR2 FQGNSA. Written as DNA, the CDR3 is TGTGCCAGCAGCTTATTGATCCCGGGACAGGGGTCCTACGAGCAGTACTTC. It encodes CASSLLIPGQGSYEQYF.

The CDR3 region has the DNA TGCAGCGTGGACAGGGGGCATGGCTACACCTTC. This sequence encodes CSVDRGHGYTF. The chain uses TRBV29-1 and TRBJ1-2; the match to TRBD1 covers 11 bases. The V gene end was trimmed by 6 bases and the J gene end by 6 bases; junction bases not matched to a gene: 0. This CDR3 has 11 amino acids. Germline CDR1 SQVTM, CDR2 ANQGSEA.

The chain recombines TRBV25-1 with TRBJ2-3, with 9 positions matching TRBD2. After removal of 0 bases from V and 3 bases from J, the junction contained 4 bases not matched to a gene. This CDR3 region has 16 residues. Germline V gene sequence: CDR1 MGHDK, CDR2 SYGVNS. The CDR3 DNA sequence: TGTGCCAGCAGTGAATATGGAAGCGGGGGGACAGATACGCAGTATTTT. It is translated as CASSEYGSGGTDTQYF. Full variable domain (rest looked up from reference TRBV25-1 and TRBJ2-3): EADIYQTPRYLVIGTGKKITLECSQTMGHDKMYWYQQDPGMELHLIHYSYGVNSTEKGDLSSESTVSRIRTEHFPLTLESARPSHTSQYLCASSEYGSGGTDTQYFGPGTRLTVL.

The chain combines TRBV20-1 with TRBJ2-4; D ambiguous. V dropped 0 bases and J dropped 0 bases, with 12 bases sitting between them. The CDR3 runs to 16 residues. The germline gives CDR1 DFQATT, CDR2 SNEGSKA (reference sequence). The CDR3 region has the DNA TGCAGTGCTAGAGAGGAGATGCTTGGAGCCAAAAACATTCAGTACTTC. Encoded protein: CSAREEMLGAKNIQYF.

The CDR3 reads CASRPAGPHNEKLFF. In nucleotides, the CDR3 is TGTGCCAGCAGGCCCGCGGGACCCCATAATGAAAAACTGTTTTTT. V is TRBV6-5 and J is TRBJ1-4; D might be TRBD1 (5 bases). Germline V gene sequence: CDR1 MNHEY, CDR2 SVGAGI. Trimming took 6 bases from V and 4 from J, leaving 15 bases between them. The CDR3 runs 15 residues.

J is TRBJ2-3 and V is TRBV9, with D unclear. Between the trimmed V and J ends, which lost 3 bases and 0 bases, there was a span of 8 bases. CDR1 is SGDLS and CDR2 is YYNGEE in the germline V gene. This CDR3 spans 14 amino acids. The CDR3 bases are TGTGCCAGCAGCGGACTGGACAGCACAGATACGCAGTATTTT. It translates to CASSGLDSTDTQYF.

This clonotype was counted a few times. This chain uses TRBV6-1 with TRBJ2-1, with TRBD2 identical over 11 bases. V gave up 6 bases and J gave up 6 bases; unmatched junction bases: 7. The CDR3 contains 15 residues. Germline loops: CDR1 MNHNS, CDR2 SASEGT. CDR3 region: CASSRSGRAVNEQFF. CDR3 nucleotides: TGTGCCAGCAGCCGTAGCGGGAGGGCCGTCAATGAGCAGTTCTTC.

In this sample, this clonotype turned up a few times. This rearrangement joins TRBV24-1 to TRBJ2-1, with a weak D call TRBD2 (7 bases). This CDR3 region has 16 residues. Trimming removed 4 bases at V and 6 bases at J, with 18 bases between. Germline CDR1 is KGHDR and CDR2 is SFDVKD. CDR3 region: CATSDPVAGGPNEQFF. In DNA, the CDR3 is TGTGCCACCAGTGACCCGGTGGCCGGGGGGCCCAATGAGCAGTTCTTC.

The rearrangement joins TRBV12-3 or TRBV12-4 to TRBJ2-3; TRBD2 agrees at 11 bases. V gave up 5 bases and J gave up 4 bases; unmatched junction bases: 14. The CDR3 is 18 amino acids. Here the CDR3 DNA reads TGTGCCAGCAGTCGGCGGACTAGCGGGCCTTTTACTTCAGATACGCAGTATTTT. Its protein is CASSRRTSGPFTSDTQYF.

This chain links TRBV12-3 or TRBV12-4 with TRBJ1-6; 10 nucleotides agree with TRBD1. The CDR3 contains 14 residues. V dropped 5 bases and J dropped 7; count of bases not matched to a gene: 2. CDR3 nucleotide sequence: TGTGCCAGCAGTAGACAGGGGGCCAATTCACCCCTCCACTTT. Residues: CASSRQGANSPLHF.